Below, 15 T cell receptor beta chains from the same sample are listed, as sequenced in a study of shared clonotypes between healthy human individuals. The assay was immunoSEQ multiplex PCR, and TCRdb's table has in-frame clones only and misses some. The table has 550,000 to 800,000 clones, about nine tenths seen once. Specimen: memory CD8+ T cells from PBMCs. The subset was: CD45RO+ cells pooled with CCR7-negative TemRA cells. These receptors were obtained from a man younger than 35 in good health. Some clones in this sample may be carry-over from other donors' samples.

The count of this clone is one. This rearrangement joins TRBV27 to TRBJ2-7; weak D call: TRBD2 (7 bases). V shed 2 bases and J shed 3 bases, with 14 bases lying between them. The V gene's germline CDR1 is MNHEY and CDR2 SMNVEV (reference sequence). This CDR3 comprises 15 residues. DNA of the CDR3: TGTGCCAGCAGTTTAGGGGGGGCAACCAACTACGAGCAGTACTTC. It is translated as CASSLGGATNYEQYF.

The chain employs TRBV6-6 and TRBJ2-2; D possibly corresponds to TRBD2 (6 bases). V was clipped by 2 bases and J by 5 bases, with 15 bases between them. In germline, CDR1 is MNHNY, CDR2 SVGAGI (reference sequence). This CDR3 is 16 amino acids long. The CDR3 DNA reads as TGTGCCAGCAGTTACACGCAGGGAGGACCAACCGGGGAGCTGTTTTTT. Translating it yields CASSYTQGGPTGELFF.

This chain joins TRBV7-9 and TRBJ1-2; D is unresolved. V lost 4 bases and J lost 8, with 20 bases in between. The CDR3 length is 15 residues. Germline V lookup: CDR1 SEHNR, CDR2 FQNEAQ (reference sequence). The CDR3 DNA reads as TGTGCCAGCAGCTCAGGAACGGGAATGGCTGGCGGCTACACCTTC. This gives the protein CASSSGTGMAGGYTF. The variable domain in full, with the rest retrieved from reference TRBV7-9 and TRBJ1-2, is DTGVSQNPRHKITKRGQNVTFRCDPISEHNRLYWYRQTLGQGPEFLTYFQNEAQLEKSRLLSDRFSAERPKGSFSTLEIQRTEQGDSAMYLCASSSGTGMAGGYTFGSGTRLTVV.

This sequence joins TRBV12-5 and TRBJ1-3; D gene unclear. Germline V lookup: CDR1 LGHNT, CDR2 FRNRAP. V was cut by 7 bases and J by 0 bases, with 10 bases left in between. The CDR3 is 14 amino acids. The CDR3 nucleotides read TGTGCTAGTGCCCTAGGAAACTCTGGAAACACCATATATTTT. Translated: CASALGNSGNTIYF.

In its sample, this clone was seen once. V usage is TRBV28 and J usage is TRBJ1-1; maybe TRBD1 (6 bases). The CDR3 covers 14 residues. V was cut by 7 bases and J by 1 base, with 13 bases left in between. Germline V gene sequence: CDR1 MDHEN, CDR2 SYDVKM. CDR3 DNA: TGTGCCAGCACCCAACAGGGTGGGAACACTGAAGCTTTCTTT. Protein: CASTQQGGNTEAFF. Variable domain in full (rest from reference TRBV28 and TRBJ1-1): DVKVTQSSRYLVKRTGEKVFLECVQDMDHENMFWYRQDPGLGLRLIYFSYDVKMKEKGDIPEGYSVSREKKERFSLILESASTNQTSMYLCASTQQGGNTEAFFGQGTRLTVV.

The CDR3: CASSLLGQAVDGYTF. Here the CDR3 DNA reads TGTGCCAGCAGCTTACTGGGACAGGCTGTCGATGGCTACACCTTC. The chain uses TRBV7-9 and TRBJ1-2; 8 positions agree with TRBD1. V gave up 2 bases and J gave up 6 bases; unmatched junction bases: 8. The CDR3 runs to 15 residues. Germline V gives CDR1 SEHNR, CDR2 FQNEAQ (reference sequence).

The rearrangement uses TRBV27 and TRBJ2-1; D may be TRBD1 (10 bases). Trimming took 3 bases from V and 6 from J, leaving 30 bases between them. Germline CDR1 is MNHEY and CDR2 is SMNVEV (reference sequence). This CDR3 has 20 amino acids. CDR3 DNA: TGTGCCAGCAGTTTTCTCCCGGGACAGGGGTTCCTAGCGGGACTCAATGAGCAGTTCTTC. Its protein product is CASSFLPGQGFLAGLNEQFF.

This chain connects TRBV7-9 to TRBJ2-7, with D unresolved. This CDR3 region has 13 residues. Germline values: CDR1 SEHNR, CDR2 FQNEAQ (reference sequence). The germline V and J ends were trimmed by 5 bases and 7 bases, with 15 bases remaining between them. The CDR3 region is CASSPSWGIEQYF. In nucleotides, the CDR3 is TGTGCCAGCAGCCCCTCGTGGGGTATAGAGCAGTACTTC.

The V and J genes are TRBV30 and TRBJ1-1; 7 bases are a match to TRBD1. V was pared by 2 bases and J by 1 base, with 1 base of the junction left unmatched. Germline CDR1 is GTSNPN and CDR2 is SVGIG (reference sequence). This CDR3 has 13 residues. The CDR3 DNA reads TGTGCCTGGAGTTGGACAGGGAACACTGAAGCTTTCTTT. It encodes CAWSWTGNTEAFF.

The chain links TRBV7-9 to TRBJ2-3, with D maybe TRBD1 (6 bases). The CDR3 runs to 16 residues. Germline V gene lookup returns CDR1 SEHNR and CDR2 FQNEAQ (reference sequence). Trimming stripped 2 bases from V and 2 bases from J, with 14 bases between. Here the CDR3 DNA reads TGTGCCAGCAGCTTAATAACAGGGAGTGTCACAGATACGCAGTATTTT. This translates into CASSLITGSVTDTQYF.

The chain uses TRBV5-1 and TRBJ2-3; D may be TRBD1 or TRBD2 (6 bases each). The ends were cut back, 3 bases at V and 4 bases at J, with 15 bases in the middle. The CDR3 length is 15 residues. CDR1 SGHRS and CDR2 YFSETQ come from the germline V gene. CDR3 in amino acids: CASSSRGRVADTQYF. The CDR3, as DNA: TGCGCCAGCAGCTCCCGGGGGCGCGTCGCAGATACGCAGTATTTT.

The chain combines TRBV5-5 with TRBJ2-2, with a tentative D call TRBD1 (6 bases). V was cut by 0 bases and J by 5 bases, with 14 bases left in between. Germline V gene data show CDR1 as SGHKS and CDR2 as YYEKEE (reference sequence). This CDR3 region has 16 residues. CDR3 DNA: TGTGCCAGCAGCTTGGAATTACAGGGATATACCGGGGAGCTGTTTTTT. It translates to CASSLELQGYTGELFF.

V gene TRBV25-1 combines with J gene TRBJ1-1; D not certain. V shed 7 bases and J shed 0 bases, with 15 bases lying between them. This CDR3 spans 15 amino acids. Germline values: CDR1 MGHDK, CDR2 SYGVNS. CDR3 in amino acids: CASKPNPTVNTEAFF. CDR3 DNA sequence: TGTGCCAGCAAACCCAACCCTACAGTGAACACTGAAGCTTTCTTT.

V gene TRBV10-3 combines with J gene TRBJ1-2; D is ambiguous. Germline loops: CDR1 ENHRY, CDR2 SYGVKD. V was cut by 3 bases and J by 5 bases, with 19 bases left in between. The CDR3 spans 16 residues. The CDR3 coding sequence is TGTGCCATCAGTGACTCCCACCTGACATATTCATATGGCTACACCTTC. Encoded protein: CAISDSHLTYSYGYTF.

The chain uses TRBV19 and TRBJ1-1; D gene uncertain. V was trimmed by 1 base and J by 4 bases, leaving 13 bases between them. Looked up from germline, CDR1 is LNHDA and CDR2 is SQIVND (reference sequence). The CDR3 spans 15 residues. The CDR3 sequence: CASSIGRTAVTEAFF. The CDR3 bases are TGTGCCAGTAGTATAGGGCGGACGGCCGTCACTGAAGCTTTCTTT.